Sequencing of this T cell receptor beta chain was carried out in a study of blood T cells in healthy people across ages. For the study at large: Per two T cells, about one barcoded beta molecule was captured through template switching.

There are 16 residues in the CDR3. The germline V gene has CDR1 SGHRS and CDR2 YFSETQ. J gave up 3 bases and V 4 bases, and 8 bases lay outside the gene matches. PCR was performed a second time for about 7 to 11 cycles using a sample-barcoded 5' primer and a J-beta primer mix. MiXCR was run by TCRdb on the 5' RACE reads, yielding one entry per CDR3 protein. Of roughly 1.9 million distinct CDR3 sequences listed, approximately 40% are singletons. V usage is TRBV5-1 and J usage is TRBJ1-5, with 9 bases aligning to TRBD1. Sequencing was done on a sample of blood. The clonotype was recovered from a human donor in good health. DNA for the CDR3: TGCGCCAGCAGCCCACCGGGACAGGGACTCAATCAGCCCCAGCATTTT. This translates into CASSPPGQGLNQPQHF. Full variable domain (remainder filled in from reference TRBV5-1 and TRBJ1-5): KAGVTQTPRYLIKTRGQQVTLSCSPISGHRSVSWYQQTPGQGLQFLFEYFSETQRNKGNFPGRFSGRQFSNSRSEMNVSTLELGDSALYLCASSPPGQGLNQPQHFGDGTRLSIL.